Following are 27 T cell receptor beta chains from one sample sequenced in a study of blood T cell repertoires in COVID-19. Repertoires were generated with immunoSEQ multiplex PCR, while TCRdb's copy carries only in-frame clones and drops some. There are a few hundred thousand clones in the sample; around nine tenths occur only once, and approximately 3.4% lies in the top ten. The sequenced material came from PBMCs or T cells enriched from blood (not recorded which). These receptors were obtained from a middle-aged woman who had been exposed to COVID-19.

The chain couples TRBV19 to TRBJ1-1, with D possibly being TRBD1 (6 bases). Germline V gene data show CDR1 as LNHDA and CDR2 as SQIVND (reference sequence). Trimming shortened V by 2 bases and J by 5 bases, and 15 bases separated the two germline ends. The CDR3 spans 15 residues. The CDR3 spells CASSIIRAGETEAFF. The DNA of the CDR3 is TGTGCCAGTAGTATAATACGGGCAGGGGAGACTGAAGCTTTCTTT.

Written as DNA, the CDR3 is TGTGCCAGCAGCCCCGCCTTACAGAGTAAAGATAACTATGGCTACACCTTC. Its translation: CASSPALQSKDNYGYTF. The V and J genes are TRBV3-1 (or the pseudogene TRBV3-2) and TRBJ1-2; D ambiguous. The CDR3 sequence is 17 residues long. Germline CDR1 reads LGHDT; CDR2 reads YNNKEL (reference sequence). V was pared by 4 bases and J by 1 base, with 19 bases between.

The rearrangement links TRBV15 to TRBJ2-1; 10 bases line up with TRBD1. Germline CDR1 is LNHNV and CDR2 is YYDKDF (reference sequence). The CDR3 spans 19 residues. The J segment lost 4 bases and the V segment lost 0 bases, leaving 12 bases of the junction unmatched. The CDR3 protein is CATSRDEGTGTGEYNEQFF. The CDR3 coding sequence is TGTGCCACCAGCAGAGATGAAGGAACCGGGACAGGGGAGTACAATGAGCAGTTCTTC. The full variable domain, its missing parts supplied by reference TRBV15 and TRBJ2-1, is DAMVIQNPRYQVTQFGKPVTLSCSQTLNHNVMYWYQQKSSQAPKLLFHYYDKDFNNEADTPDNFQSRRPNTSFCFLDIRSPGLGDTAMYLCATSRDEGTGTGEYNEQFFGPGTRLTVL.

The rearrangement uses TRBV11-3 and TRBJ2-4, with 9 bases lining up with TRBD2. Germline CDR1 SGHNT, CDR2 YENEEA. V gave up 6 bases and J gave up 7 bases; unmatched junction bases: 7. The CDR3 loop spans 14 amino acids. The CDR3 is CASRPIAGDNIQYF. Here the CDR3 DNA reads TGTGCCAGCAGGCCCATAGCGGGAGACAACATTCAGTACTTC.

This chain connects TRBV11-2 to TRBJ1-2, with a tentative D call TRBD1 (6 bases). Germline V gives CDR1 SGHAT, CDR2 FQNNGV. The CDR3 runs 15 residues. Trimming cost V 4 bases and J 2 bases, with 14 bases left between them. The CDR3 reads CASSSTGNLNYGYTF. The CDR3 coding sequence is TGTGCCAGCAGCTCCACAGGGAACCTAAACTATGGCTACACCTTC.

V is TRBV30 and J is TRBJ2-2, with 8 bases lining up with TRBD1. J was trimmed by 1 base and V by 6 bases; bases with no gene match: 4. This CDR3 is 14 amino acids long. The germline V gene has CDR1 GTSNPN and CDR2 SVGIG (reference sequence). This CDR3 is CACLGQGNTGELFF. The CDR3 DNA reads as TGTGCCTGTTTAGGACAGGGGAACACCGGGGAGCTGTTTTTT. Using reference TRBV30 and TRBJ2-2 for the parts outside the CDR3, the full variable domain is SQTIHQWPATLVQPVGSPLSLECTVEGTSNPNLYWYRQAAGRGLQLLFYSVGIGQISSEVPQNLSASRPQDRQFILSSKKLLLSDSGFYLCACLGQGNTGELFFGEGSRLTVL.

The chain has TRBV30 and TRBJ1-4; D uncertain. The CDR3 totals 14 residues. Trimming took off 4 bases at V and 6 bases at J, with 15 bases between the two ends. Germline-derived CDR1 and CDR2 are GTSNPN and SVGIG (reference sequence). CDR3 coding DNA: TGTGCCTGGAATCGAGCTAATGAGTATGAAAAACTGTTTTTT. Amino acids: CAWNRANEYEKLFF.

The genes are TRBV25-1 and TRBJ1-4; 11 positions match TRBD1. The germline V gene encodes CDR1 MGHDK and CDR2 SYGVNS. The CDR3 totals 18 residues. The V segment lost 3 bases and the J segment 7 bases; nucleotides outside the gene matches: 13. The CDR3 DNA follows: TGTGCCAGCAGTGATAGACAAAGTCCGGGACAGGGGGTTGAAAAACTGTTTTTT. This gives the protein CASSDRQSPGQGVEKLFF.

The rearrangement uses TRBV7-3 and TRBJ2-2; the D gene is possibly TRBD1 (5 bases). The CDR3 consists of 14 residues. V lost 5 bases to trimming and J lost 8 bases, with 15 bases between them. Germline CDR1 SGHTA, CDR2 FQGTGA. CDR3 in amino acids: CASSAQAHTGELFF. CDR3 DNA: TGTGCCAGCAGCGCACAGGCCCATACGGGGGAGCTGTTTTTT.

The V gene is TRBV6-5, the J gene TRBJ2-4; D is unclear. Trimming stripped 7 bases from V and 6 bases from J, with 19 bases between. Germline assignment: CDR1 MNHEY and CDR2 SVGAGI. The CDR3 loop spans 15 amino acids. CDR3 loop: CASTQRSVTGNIQYF. The DNA of the CDR3 is TGTGCCAGCACTCAAAGGTCCGTAACGGGAAACATTCAGTACTTC.

The V gene is TRBV6-1, the J gene TRBJ2-3; 11 bases are shared with TRBD2. The CDR3 is made up of 16 amino acids. The V segment lost 2 bases and the J segment 2 bases; nucleotides outside the gene matches: 3. Germline loops: CDR1 MNHNS, CDR2 SASEGT. The CDR3 DNA is TGTGCCAGCAGTGAACGACTAGCGGGGTACACAGATACGCAGTATTTT. Amino acids: CASSERLAGYTDTQYF.

This rearrangement joins TRBV11-2 to TRBJ1-2; TRBD1 agrees at 7 bases. The CDR3 runs 15 residues. The germline V gene has CDR1 SGHAT and CDR2 FQNNGV. Trimming at V came to 0 bases and at J to 6 bases, leaving 7 bases not matched to a gene. In DNA, the CDR3 is TGTGCCAGCAGCTTAGATCTCATCAGGGGGGATGGCTACACCTTC. This gives the protein CASSLDLIRGDGYTF.

This clone was picked up a small number of times. This chain joins TRBV28 and TRBJ2-2, with a weak D call TRBD2 (5 bases). The CDR3 consists of 14 residues. The germline V and J ends were trimmed by 2 bases and 7 bases, with 11 bases remaining between them. The V gene's germline CDR1 is MDHEN and CDR2 SYDVKM. The CDR3 DNA is TGTGCCAGCAGTTTACAGCGGAAGGGCGGGGAGCTGTTTTTT. Amino acids: CASSLQRKGGELFF.

The V gene is TRBV12-5, the J gene TRBJ2-1; maybe TRBD2 (6 bases). With 7 bases removed from V and 5 bases from J, the gap between germline ends came to 24 bases. CDR3 length: 17 residues. Germline loops: CDR1 LGHNT, CDR2 FRNRAP. CDR3 residues: CASAIRGGTSFHNEQFF. For the CDR3, the DNA is TGTGCTAGTGCCATTCGGGGAGGAACTAGTTTCCACAATGAGCAGTTCTTC.

The rearrangement links TRBV5-1 to TRBJ2-6, with TRBD1 as a possible D gene (5 bases). The CDR3 covers 16 residues. Looked up from germline, CDR1 is SGHRS and CDR2 is YFSETQ. V dropped 3 bases and J dropped 0 bases, with 10 bases sitting between them. This CDR3 is CASSSRQPSGANVLTF. The CDR3 DNA reads as TGCGCCAGCAGCTCACGACAGCCCTCTGGGGCCAACGTCCTGACTTTC.

This chain uses TRBV28 with TRBJ1-3, with D possibly being TRBD1 (6 bases). The germline V gene has CDR1 MDHEN and CDR2 SYDVKM. The CDR3 consists of 15 residues. V was pared by 3 bases and J by 0 bases, with 9 bases between. In DNA, the CDR3 is TGTGCCAGCAGTTTTGGACAGATCTCTGGAAACACCATATATTTT. Amino acids: CASSFGQISGNTIYF.

The chain carries TRBV6-6 and TRBJ2-5; TRBD2 matches at 10 bases. V shed 5 bases and J 7 bases; nucleotides not matched to a gene: 4. The V gene's germline CDR1 is MNHNY and CDR2 SVGAGI (reference sequence). The CDR3 sequence is 13 residues long. This CDR3 is CASSPSGSATQYF. For the CDR3, the DNA is TGTGCCAGCAGTCCTAGCGGGAGTGCGACCCAGTACTTC.

The chain uses TRBV7-3 and TRBJ2-5; 11 bases align to TRBD2. V lost 8 bases, J lost 4 bases, and 9 bases stayed unmatched. The CDR3 spans 15 residues. The V gene's germline CDR1 is SGHTA and CDR2 FQGTGA. CDR3 protein: CASCLNGLAGETQYF. CDR3 coding DNA: TGTGCCAGCTGCCTCAACGGACTAGCGGGAGAGACCCAGTACTTC.

This clone was found once. This chain connects TRBV6-4 to TRBJ2-1; 10 nucleotides agree with TRBD2. J was trimmed by 10 bases and V by 2 bases; bases with no gene match: 14. The CDR3 totals 17 residues. Germline V lookup: CDR1 MRHNA, CDR2 SNTAGT. The CDR3 loop is CASSDGSQLAGVAEQFF. Written as DNA, the CDR3 is TGTGCCAGCAGTGACGGTTCCCAGCTAGCGGGAGTAGCCGAGCAGTTCTTC.

The chain combines TRBV2 with TRBJ1-4; TRBD1 might be the D (5 bases). Looked up from germline, CDR1 is SNHLY and CDR2 is FYNNEI. V was cut by 6 bases and J by 8 bases, with 16 bases left in between. The CDR3 totals 14 residues. The CDR3 DNA sequence: TGTGCCAGCAGCAAAGGGGCGGTAGGAGAAAAACTGTTTTTT. Translation gives CASSKGAVGEKLFF.

The rearrangement joins TRBV9 to TRBJ1-2; D is unclear. The CDR3 is 17 amino acids. The V and J ends lost 0 bases and 2 bases respectively, with 17 bases between them. CDR1 and CDR2 from the germline V gene are SGDLS and YYNGEE. CDR3 sequence (DNA): TGTGCCAGCAGCGTAGGGGTCTGGAACAGCCTAAACTATGGCTACACCTTC. Its protein product is CASSVGVWNSLNYGYTF.

CDR3 in amino acids: CASSYSDYNQPQHF. The CDR3 nucleotides are TGTGCCAGCAGTTATTCAGATTACAATCAGCCCCAGCATTTT. V is TRBV6-2 or TRBV6-3 and J is TRBJ1-5, with D uncertain. Germline V lookup: CDR1 MNHEY, CDR2 SVGEGT. The CDR3 runs 14 residues. V was cut by 3 bases and J by 3 bases, with 9 bases left in between.

The chain joins TRBV9 to TRBJ1-1; maybe TRBD1 (6 bases). Trimming took 3 bases from V and 0 from J, leaving 12 bases between them. This CDR3 is 15 amino acids long. The germline gives CDR1 SGDLS, CDR2 YYNGEE. The CDR3 nucleotides are TGTGCCAGCAGCGCTGGACAGACTATGAACACTGAAGCTTTCTTT. Residues: CASSAGQTMNTEAFF.

The chain is built from TRBV7-3 and TRBJ2-1; 8 bases match TRBD1. The CDR3 sequence is 13 residues long. V was pared by 3 bases and J by 6 bases, with 1 base of the junction left unmatched. The germline V gene has CDR1 SGHTA and CDR2 FQGTGA. CDR3 loop: CASSLDRANEQFF. The CDR3 nucleotides are TGTGCCAGCAGCTTGGACAGGGCCAATGAGCAGTTCTTC.

The CDR3, as DNA: TGTGCCAGCAGCTTGCGAGGGAGTGTATCTAATGAAAAACTGTTTTTT. This translates into CASSLRGSVSNEKLFF. This sequence joins TRBV5-4 and TRBJ1-4; D is undetermined. CDR3 length: 16 amino acids. The V and J ends lost 1 base and 3 bases respectively, with 13 bases between them. Germline V gene data show CDR1 as SGHNT and CDR2 as YYREEE (reference sequence). The whole variable domain, remainder taken from reference TRBV5-4 and TRBJ1-4, is ETGVTQSPTHLIKTRGQQVTLRCSSQSGHNTVSWYQQALGQGPQFIFQYYREEENGRGNFPPRFSGLQFPNYSSELNVNALELDDSALYLCASSLRGSVSNEKLFFGSGTQLSVL.

The V call is TRBV18, the J call TRBJ2-3; a possible D gene is TRBD1 (6 bases). The CDR3 has 14 residues. V was clipped by 4 bases and J by 4 bases, with 12 bases between them. The germline CDR1 and CDR2 sequences are KGHSH and LQKENI. Here the CDR3 DNA reads TGTGCCAGCTCACGGCAGGGGATGGCAGATACGCAGTATTTT. This translates into CASSRQGMADTQYF.

V usage is TRBV27 and J usage is TRBJ2-1; 10 bases are a match to TRBD2. The CDR3 consists of 15 residues. Losses at the gene ends were 3 bases for V and 4 bases for J; bases not matched to a gene: 3. Germline V gives CDR1 MNHEY, CDR2 SMNVEV (reference sequence). This chain's CDR3 is CASSLGSGGYNEQFF. The DNA for the CDR3 is TGTGCCAGCAGTTTGGGTAGCGGGGGGTACAATGAGCAGTTCTTC.